This TCR beta chain was sequenced in a study of OX40 agonist ivuxolimab in advanced cancers. In the study overall: Patients took ivuxolimab, an agonistic anti-OX40 (CD134) antibody. Partial responses occurred in Three dose-escalation patients, one with hepatocellular carcinoma and two with cutaneous melanoma.

Trimming cost V 6 bases and J 4 bases, with 12 bases left between them. The CDR3 is made up of 14 amino acids. CDR1 is LNHDA, CDR2 SQIVND, per germline (reference sequence). Libraries were prepared by immunoSEQ multiplex PCR; TCRdb keeps only in-frame clonotypes and omits some of them. Among 90,000 to 150,000 clones listed, around 89% were seen once. The sample consisted of CD4+ or CD8+ T cells sorted from blood, taken in a trial of the OX40 agonist ivuxolimab. The chain employs TRBV19 and TRBJ2-2; D possibly uses TRBD1 or TRBD2 (5 bases each). The sequence was collected from an adult with an advanced solid tumor such as melanoma, head and neck, liver or kidney cancer. For the CDR3, the DNA is TGTGCCAGTAGGCCTAGTGGGGGCACCGGGGAGCTGTTTTTT. The encoded protein is CASRPSGGTGELFF. Supplemented by reference TRBV19 and TRBJ2-2, the full variable domain reads DGGITQSPKYLFRKEGQNVTLSCEQNLNHDAMYWYRQDPGQGLRLIYYSQIVNDFQKGDIAEGYSVSREKKESFPLTVTSAQKNPTAFYLCASRPSGGTGELFFGEGSRLTVL.